The 30 T cell receptor beta chains below were found in one sample sequenced in a study of CD8 T cells in Susac syndrome. RNA, at about 0.45 to 1 ug, was reverse transcribed with random hexamers. Each CDR3 protein gets one entry after TCRdb re-called the immunoSEQ multiplex PCR reads with MiXCR. The repertoire holds about 160,000 distinct CDR3 sequences, with around 93% as singletons. Sample: CD4+ T cells from PBMCs. These receptors were obtained from a human donor in good health.

The chain uses TRBV9 and TRBJ1-3, with D possibly TRBD1 on 5 matching bases. In germline, CDR1 is SGDLS, CDR2 YYNGEE. The V end lost 0 bases, the J end lost 4 bases, and 20 bases lay between the germline ends. This CDR3 is built from 18 residues. DNA of the CDR3: TGTGCCAGCAGCGTAGTCGGCCTTGGGCAGGGTGGAGGAAACACCATATATTTT. Translated: CASSVVGLGQGGGNTIYF.

The rearrangement links TRBV5-1 to TRBJ2-2; D perhaps matches TRBD1 (6 bases). In germline, CDR1 is SGHRS, CDR2 YFSETQ. Trimming shortened V by 3 bases and J by 3 bases, and 9 bases separated the two germline ends. CDR3 size: 14 residues. CDR3 bases: TGCGCCAGCAGCTCTCAGGGGTACACCGGGGAGCTGTTTTTT. As protein: CASSSQGYTGELFF.

This clonotype was picked up one time. The rearrangement joins TRBV5-6 to TRBJ1-2; maybe TRBD1 (6 bases). The CDR3 is made up of 12 amino acids. Trimming took 2 bases from V and 5 from J, leaving 7 bases between them. Germline V gene data show CDR1 as SGHDT and CDR2 as YYEEEE. The DNA for the CDR3 is TGTGCCAGCAGCTTCCAGGGGTATGGCTACACCTTC. Its protein product is CASSFQGYGYTF.

This clonotype was observed once. CDR3 in DNA: TGTGCCAGCAGCAGGACTAAGCGGGGGGGCCAGGATGAGCAGTTCTTC. The encoded protein is CASSRTKRGGQDEQFF. The chain is built from TRBV3-1 and TRBJ2-1; 10 nucleotides align to TRBD2. The ends lost 5 bases at V and 8 bases at J; junction bases unmatched: 12. Germline values: CDR1 LGHDT, CDR2 YNNKEL (reference sequence). CDR3 length: 16 amino acids.

The chain is built from TRBV6-5 and TRBJ2-5; 8 bases fit TRBD1. The V and J ends lost 2 bases and 4 bases, in that order; junction bases with no gene match: 3. The germline V gene has CDR1 MNHEY and CDR2 SVGAGI. The CDR3 totals 14 residues. Here the CDR3 reads CASSYQQGGETQYF. The CDR3 DNA sequence: TGTGCCAGCAGTTACCAACAGGGGGGAGAGACCCAGTACTTC.

CDR3 loop: CSVASTRRANEQFF. The CDR3 DNA reads TGCAGCGTGGCCTCTACGAGGAGGGCCAATGAGCAGTTCTTC. The chain carries TRBV29-1 and TRBJ2-1; the D gene is possibly TRBD2 (6 bases). The CDR3 runs to 14 residues. Trimming stripped 6 bases from V and 6 bases from J, with 18 bases between. Germline V CDR1 and CDR2: SQVTM, ANQGSEA.

The rearrangement joins TRBV5-1 to TRBJ2-1; tentatively, D is TRBD1 (6 bases). V gave up 4 bases and J gave up 8 bases, with 10 bases separating them. Germline V gene data show CDR1 as SGHRS and CDR2 as YFSETQ. This CDR3 is built from 12 residues. The CDR3 is CASSPPGDEQFF. CDR3 coding DNA: TGCGCCAGCAGCCCCCCAGGGGATGAGCAGTTCTTC. The whole variable domain, filled in from reference TRBV5-1 and TRBJ2-1, reads KAGVTQTPRYLIKTRGQQVTLSCSPISGHRSVSWYQQTPGQGLQFLFEYFSETQRNKGNFPGRFSGRQFSNSRSEMNVSTLELGDSALYLCASSPPGDEQFFGPGTRLTVL.

This chain connects TRBV6-1 to TRBJ2-5; 7 bases align to TRBD1. The trim removed 3 bases at V and 2 bases at J, leaving 3 bases unmatched. The CDR3 sequence is 14 residues long. The germline CDR1 and CDR2 sequences are MNHNS and SASEGT. In DNA, the CDR3 is TGTGCCAGCAGTGAGGACAGGACTCAAGAGACCCAGTACTTC. This gives the protein CASSEDRTQETQYF.

The chain is built from TRBV30 and TRBJ2-3, with D hard to call. Trimming stripped 2 bases from V and 3 bases from J, with 6 bases between. Germline values: CDR1 GTSNPN, CDR2 SVGIG (reference sequence). CDR3 size: 12 residues. The DNA of the CDR3 is TGTGCCTGGAGTCAGCCAACAGATACGCAGTATTTT. Residues: CAWSQPTDTQYF.

J is TRBJ2-7 and V is TRBV12-3 or TRBV12-4; possibly TRBD2 for D (5 bases). The CDR3 extends over 12 amino acids. V lost 5 bases and J 3 bases, leaving 8 bases between the germline ends. DNA of the CDR3: TGTGCCAGCAGTGGACGGGACTACGAGCAGTACTTC. Its protein product is CASSGRDYEQYF.

The V call is TRBV10-3, the J call TRBJ1-2; D is possibly TRBD1 (5 bases). The CDR3 consists of 12 residues. CDR1 ENHRY and CDR2 SYGVKD come from the germline V gene. The V end lost 4 bases, the J end lost 8 bases, and 11 bases lay between the germline ends. Here the CDR3 reads CAISAREGGYTF. The DNA for the CDR3 is TGTGCCATCAGTGCCAGGGAAGGGGGCTACACCTTC.

This clonotype was observed a single time. V is TRBV5-4 and J is TRBJ2-2; 9 nucleotides agree with TRBD2. The CDR3 runs 16 residues. CDR1 and CDR2 (germline): SGHNT, YYREEE (reference sequence). V was clipped by 0 bases and J by 5 bases; unmatched bases: 5. CDR3 protein: CASSLGPSGITGELFF. In nucleotides, the CDR3 is TGTGCCAGCAGCTTGGGTCCTAGCGGGATTACCGGGGAGCTGTTTTTT.

V and J are TRBV29-1 and TRBJ2-2; 12 bases match TRBD2. Germline values: CDR1 SQVTM, CDR2 ANQGSEA. J was trimmed by 6 bases and V by 4 bases; bases with no gene match: 6. The CDR3 has 15 amino acids. CDR3 in amino acids: CSVARLAGDAGELFF. CDR3 DNA: TGCAGCGTTGCGAGACTAGCGGGGGACGCCGGGGAGCTGTTTTTT.

The J gene is TRBJ2-7, the V gene TRBV23-1; no reliable D call. TRBV23-1 is an ORF, and what it does is uncertain. Trimming removed 6 bases from V and 2 bases from J, with 20 bases in between. The CDR3 runs to 16 residues. This CDR3 reads CASSHGPPKSTYEQYF. DNA of the CDR3: TGCGCCAGCAGCCATGGCCCTCCGAAGTCAACCTACGAGCAGTACTTC.

The V and J genes are TRBV20-1 and TRBJ1-5; unclear D gene. The length of the CDR3 is 14 residues. V was pared by 3 bases and J by 0 bases, with 9 bases between. Germline loops: CDR1 DFQATT, CDR2 SNEGSKA (reference sequence). As DNA, the CDR3 is TGCAGTGCTAGCCCGGAGTATAGCAATCAGCCCCAGCATTTT. Translating it yields CSASPEYSNQPQHF.

The chain joins TRBV12-5 to TRBJ2-7; D tentatively fits TRBD1 or TRBD2 (5 bases each). The V and J ends lost 2 bases and 5 bases respectively, with 10 bases between them. CDR3 length: 13 residues. Germline assignment: CDR1 LGHNT and CDR2 FRNRAP. This CDR3 is CASGLIEGNEQYF. CDR3 DNA sequence: TGTGCTAGTGGTTTGATCGAGGGGAACGAGCAGTACTTC. The variable domain in full, completed from reference TRBV12-5 and TRBJ2-7, reads DARVTQTPRHKVTEMGQEVTMRCQPILGHNTVFWYRQTMMQGLELLAYFRNRAPLDDSGMPKDRFSAEMPDATLATLKIQPSEPRDSAVYFCASGLIEGNEQYFGPGTRLTVT.

This clonotype is a singleton in its sample. This chain connects TRBV6-6 to TRBJ2-3; D gene ambiguous. V shed 8 bases and J shed 4 bases, with 7 bases lying between them. The germline CDR1 and CDR2 sequences are MNHNY and SVGAGI (reference sequence). There are 11 residues in the CDR3. The CDR3 bases are TGTGCCAGCCTCCAGGCAGATACGCAGTATTTT. It specifies CASLQADTQYF.

In its sample, this clonotype was seen a few times. The genes are TRBV16 and TRBJ2-7; 7 nucleotides agree with TRBD1. CDR3 length: 15 amino acids. With V trimmed by 1 base and J by 0 bases, 3 bases remained unmatched. Germline CDR1 KGHSY, CDR2 FQNENV. CDR3 nucleotides: TGTGCCAGCAGCCAATATGGGACAGCCTCCTACGAGCAGTACTTC. Amino acid sequence: CASSQYGTASYEQYF.

V usage is TRBV29-1 and J usage is TRBJ2-6, with D perhaps assigned TRBD1 or TRBD2 (5 bases each). V was pared by 4 bases and J by 0 bases, with 16 bases between. This CDR3 comprises 17 residues. Germline-derived CDR1 and CDR2 are SQVTM and ANQGSEA. The CDR3 loop is CSVGGRGTYSGANVLTF. In DNA, the CDR3 is TGCAGCGTTGGAGGGCGAGGGACCTACTCTGGGGCCAACGTCCTGACTTTC.

On this clonotype: It is unclear where the CDR3 begins or ends on the DNA, so no DNA is shown, and the CDR3 is as TCRdb lists it. The chain has TRBV6-2 or TRBV6-3 and TRBJ1-5; the D call TRBD1 from the table was never checked on the DNA. The V gene's germline CDR1 is MNHEY and CDR2 SVGEGT. The CDR3 has 16 amino acids, counting both end residues. The CDR3 protein is CASSSGQGGYNQPQHF.

V usage is TRBV2 and J usage is TRBJ1-5; D not resolved. Germline lookup yields CDR1 SNHLY and CDR2 FYNNEI. V was cut by 3 bases and J by 0 bases, with 6 bases left in between. CDR3 length equals 14 residues. CDR3 protein: CASSEFFSNQPQHF. CDR3 in DNA: TGTGCCAGCAGTGAGTTTTTTAGCAATCAGCCCCAGCATTTT.

In its sample, this clonotype was seen once. The chain recombines TRBV2 with TRBJ2-1; the D is unclear. The V and J ends lost 5 bases and 4 bases respectively, with 6 bases between them. Germline CDR1 is SNHLY and CDR2 is FYNNEI. CDR3 size: 12 residues. The CDR3 nucleotides are TGTGCCAGCAGTCCAATGTACAATGAGCAGTTCTTC. Translated, it gives CASSPMYNEQFF.

The CDR3 loop reads CAISEWGQNQETQYF. DNA of the CDR3: TGTGCCATCAGTGAATGGGGACAGAACCAAGAGACCCAGTACTTC. This chain joins TRBV10-3 and TRBJ2-5; 7 nucleotides match TRBD1. The germline gives CDR1 ENHRY, CDR2 SYGVKD. The CDR3 runs to 15 residues. The V segment lost 3 bases and the J segment 0 bases; nucleotides outside the gene matches: 4.

Here the CDR3 DNA reads TGTGCCAGCAGTGCTAGGGGGGGCCAAGGAGATACGCAGTATTTT. Translated, it gives CASSARGGQGDTQYF. This chain connects TRBV9 to TRBJ2-3; maybe TRBD2 (7 bases). The germline V gene has CDR1 SGDLS and CDR2 YYNGEE. The V end was cut by 5 bases, the J end by 5 bases, with 18 bases between. This CDR3 comprises 15 residues.

V is TRBV6-2 or TRBV6-3 and J is TRBJ2-7; tentative D call: TRBD2 (6 bases). The germline V and J ends were trimmed by 5 bases and 2 bases, with 10 bases remaining between them. Germline-derived CDR1 and CDR2 are MNHEY and SVGEGT. This CDR3 spans 13 amino acids. CDR3: CASSDRLAYEQYF. Here the CDR3 DNA reads TGTGCCAGCAGTGACCGACTAGCCTACGAGCAGTACTTC.

The chain uses TRBV29-1 and TRBJ2-5; 14 nucleotides agree with TRBD2. Per germline, CDR1 SQVTM and CDR2 ANQGSEA. The CDR3 runs 16 residues. Losses at the gene ends were 6 bases for V and 10 bases for J; bases not matched to a gene: 16. Here the CDR3 DNA reads TGCAGCGTCGGGACTAGCGGGGGAGATATAAGAGATGGCCAGTACTTC. This codes for CSVGTSGGDIRDGQYF.

This clonotype was detected once. The chain is built from TRBV4-2 and TRBJ2-5; D possibly corresponds to TRBD1 (5 bases). Trimming cost V 4 bases and J 5 bases, with 14 bases left between them. Germline-derived CDR1 and CDR2 are LGHNA and YNFKEQ. The CDR3 is 14 amino acids. This chain's CDR3 is CASSPSSGWETQYF. The CDR3 bases are TGTGCCAGCAGCCCCTCTTCAGGGTGGGAGACCCAGTACTTC.

The chain links TRBV6-2 or TRBV6-3 to TRBJ1-1; D uncertain. Germline V gene sequence: CDR1 MNHEY, CDR2 SVGEGT. V gave up 4 bases and J gave up 5 bases, with 11 bases separating them. There are 13 residues in the CDR3. In DNA, the CDR3 is TGTGCCAGCAGTTGGGGATCTCGAACTGAAGCTTTCTTT. This encodes CASSWGSRTEAFF.

This chain uses TRBV13 with TRBJ2-7; D is tentatively TRBD1 or TRBD2 (5 bases each). This CDR3 spans 14 amino acids. V lost 2 bases and J 3 bases, leaving 11 bases between the germline ends. From germline, CDR1 is PRHDT and CDR2 FYEKMQ (reference sequence). DNA of the CDR3: TGTGCCAGCAGCTTACCGGGGCCGAACTACGAGCAGTACTTC. Translating gives CASSLPGPNYEQYF. The full variable domain, its missing parts supplied by reference TRBV13 and TRBJ2-7, is AAGVIQSPRHLIKEKRETATLKCYPIPRHDTVYWYQQGPGQDPQFLISFYEKMQSDKGSIPDRFSAQQFSDYHSELNMSSLELGDSALYFCASSLPGPNYEQYFGPGTRLTVT.

The chain is built from TRBV6-1 and TRBJ1-6; D not resolved. CDR1 and CDR2 from the germline V gene are MNHNS and SASEGT. The CDR3 has 12 amino acids. V gave up 5 bases and J gave up 8 bases, with 7 bases separating them. This chain's CDR3 is CASSRADSPLHF. CDR3 in DNA: TGTGCCAGCAGTCGCGCTGATTCACCCCTCCACTTT.